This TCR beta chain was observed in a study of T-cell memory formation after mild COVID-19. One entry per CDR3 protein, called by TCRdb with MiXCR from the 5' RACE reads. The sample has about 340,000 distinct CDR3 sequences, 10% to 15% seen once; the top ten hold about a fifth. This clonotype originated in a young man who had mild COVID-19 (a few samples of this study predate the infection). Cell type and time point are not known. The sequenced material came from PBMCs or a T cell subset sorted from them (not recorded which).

The CDR3 here is CASSPVGTEAFF. The CDR3 nucleotides read TGTGCCAGCAGCCCGGTTGGAACTGAAGCTTTCTTT. The chain couples TRBV7-2 to TRBJ1-1; no reliable D call. The CDR3 loop spans 12 amino acids. From germline, CDR1 is SGHTA and CDR2 FQGNSA. Deletions cut 5 bases from V and 5 bases from J, with 9 bases between.